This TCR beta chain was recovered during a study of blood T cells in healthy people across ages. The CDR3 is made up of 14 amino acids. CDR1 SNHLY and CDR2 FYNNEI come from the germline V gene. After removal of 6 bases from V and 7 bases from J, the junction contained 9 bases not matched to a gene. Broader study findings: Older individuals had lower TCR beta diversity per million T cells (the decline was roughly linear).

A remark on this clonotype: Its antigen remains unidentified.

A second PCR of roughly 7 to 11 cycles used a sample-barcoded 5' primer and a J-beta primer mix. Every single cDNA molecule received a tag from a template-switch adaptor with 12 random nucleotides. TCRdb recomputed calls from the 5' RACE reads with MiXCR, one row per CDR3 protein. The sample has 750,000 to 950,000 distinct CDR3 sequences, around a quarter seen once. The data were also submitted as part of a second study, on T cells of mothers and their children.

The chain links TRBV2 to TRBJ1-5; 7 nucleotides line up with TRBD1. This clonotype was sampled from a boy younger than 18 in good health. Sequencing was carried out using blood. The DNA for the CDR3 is TGTGCCAGCAGGGAACAGGGGCAGGGACAGCCCCAGCATTTT. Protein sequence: CASREQGQGQPQHF.